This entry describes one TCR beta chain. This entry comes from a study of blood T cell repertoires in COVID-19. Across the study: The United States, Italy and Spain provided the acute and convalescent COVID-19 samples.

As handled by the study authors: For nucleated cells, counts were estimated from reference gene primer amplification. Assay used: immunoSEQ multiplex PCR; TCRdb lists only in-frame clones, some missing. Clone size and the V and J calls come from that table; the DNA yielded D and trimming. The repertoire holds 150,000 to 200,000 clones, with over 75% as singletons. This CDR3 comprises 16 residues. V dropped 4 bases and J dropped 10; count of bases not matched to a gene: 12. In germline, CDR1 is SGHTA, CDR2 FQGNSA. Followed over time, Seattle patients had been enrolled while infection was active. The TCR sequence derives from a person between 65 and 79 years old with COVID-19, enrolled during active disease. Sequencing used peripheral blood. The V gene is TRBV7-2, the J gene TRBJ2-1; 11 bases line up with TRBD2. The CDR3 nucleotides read TGTGCCAGCAGCTACCTAGCGGGGGGTCGTGCTGAAGAGCAGTTCTTC. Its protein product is CASSYLAGGRAEEQFF.